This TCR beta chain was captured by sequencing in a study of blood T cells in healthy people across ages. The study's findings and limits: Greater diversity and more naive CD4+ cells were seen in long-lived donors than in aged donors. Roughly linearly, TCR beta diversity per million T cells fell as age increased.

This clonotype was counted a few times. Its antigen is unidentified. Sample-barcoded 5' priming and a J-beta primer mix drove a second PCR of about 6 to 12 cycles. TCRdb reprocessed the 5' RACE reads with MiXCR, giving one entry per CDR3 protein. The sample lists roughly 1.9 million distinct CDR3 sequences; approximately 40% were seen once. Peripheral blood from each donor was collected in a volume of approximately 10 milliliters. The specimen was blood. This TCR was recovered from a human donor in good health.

CDR3: CASSQDRGGIGYTF. The CDR3 DNA follows: TGCGCCAGCAGCCAAGATCGGGGGGGCATTGGCTACACCTTC. The rearrangement links TRBV4-3 to TRBJ1-2; D is possibly TRBD1 (6 bases). With 0 bases removed from V and 7 bases from J, the gap between germline ends came to 12 bases. The CDR3 contains 14 residues. Germline V lookup: CDR1 LGHNA, CDR2 YSLEER.